The clone carrying this TCR beta chain appeared a few times. The antigen remains undetermined. One end of the junction is discordant with germline, which a read error may explain. No fewer than 6 micrograms of total RNA were isolated from every sample. This sample stems from a study of blood T cells in healthy people across ages. The CDR3 totals 13 residues. Germline V gene lookup returns CDR1 MNHEY and CDR2 SVGAGI. Alongside a J-beta primer mix, a sample-barcoded 5' primer served in a second PCR lasting roughly 7 to 11 cycles. TCRdb fed the 5' RACE reads into MiXCR, producing one record per CDR3 protein. The sample has roughly 680,000 distinct CDR3 sequences, 20% to 25% seen once; the top ten hold approximately 3.7%. The study's findings and limits: While age rose, TCR beta diversity per million T cells dropped in a roughly linear way.

This clonotype was sampled from a man between 65 and 85 years old in good health. The sequencing sample was made of blood. V gene TRBV6-5 combines with J gene TRBJ2-2; maybe TRBD2 (5 bases). The CDR3 sequence: CASSPLNTGEPFF. DNA for the CDR3: TGTGCCAGCAGTCCCCTGAACACCGGGGAGCCGTTTTTT.